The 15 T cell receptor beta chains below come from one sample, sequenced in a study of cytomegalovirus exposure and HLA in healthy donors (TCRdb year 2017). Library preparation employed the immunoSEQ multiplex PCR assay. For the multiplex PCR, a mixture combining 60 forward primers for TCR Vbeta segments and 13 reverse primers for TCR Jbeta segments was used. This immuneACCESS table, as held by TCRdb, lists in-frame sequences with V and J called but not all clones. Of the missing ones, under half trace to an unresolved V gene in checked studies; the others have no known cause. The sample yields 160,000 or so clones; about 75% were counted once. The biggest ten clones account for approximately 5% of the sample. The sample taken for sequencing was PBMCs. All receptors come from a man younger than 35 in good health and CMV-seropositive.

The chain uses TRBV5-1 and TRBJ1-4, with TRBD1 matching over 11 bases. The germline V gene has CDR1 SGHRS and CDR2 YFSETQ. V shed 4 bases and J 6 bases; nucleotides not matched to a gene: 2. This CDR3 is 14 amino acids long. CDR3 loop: CASSMGQGDEKLFF. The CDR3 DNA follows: TGCGCCAGCAGCATGGGACAGGGGGATGAAAAACTGTTTTTT.

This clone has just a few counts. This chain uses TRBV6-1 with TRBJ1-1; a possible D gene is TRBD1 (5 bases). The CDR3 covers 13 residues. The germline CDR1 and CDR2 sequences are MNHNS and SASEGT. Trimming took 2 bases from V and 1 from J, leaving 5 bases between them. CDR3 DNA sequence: TGTGCCAGCAGTGAACAGGGGAACACTGAAGCTTTCTTT. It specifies CASSEQGNTEAFF.

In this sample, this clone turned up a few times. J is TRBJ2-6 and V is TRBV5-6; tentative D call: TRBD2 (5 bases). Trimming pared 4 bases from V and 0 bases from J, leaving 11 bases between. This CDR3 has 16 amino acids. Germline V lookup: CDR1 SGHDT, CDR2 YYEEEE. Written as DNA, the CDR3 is TGTGCCAGCAGCGCCCTAGCCGGCTCTGGGGCCAACGTCCTGACTTTC. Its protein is CASSALAGSGANVLTF.

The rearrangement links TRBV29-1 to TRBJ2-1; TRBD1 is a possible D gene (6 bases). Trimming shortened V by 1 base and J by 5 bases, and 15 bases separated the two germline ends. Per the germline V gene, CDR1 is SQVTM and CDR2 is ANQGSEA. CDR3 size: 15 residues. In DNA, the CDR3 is TGCAGCGTTGAAGTAGGTACAGGGATGAACAATGAGCAGTTCTTC. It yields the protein CSVEVGTGMNNEQFF.

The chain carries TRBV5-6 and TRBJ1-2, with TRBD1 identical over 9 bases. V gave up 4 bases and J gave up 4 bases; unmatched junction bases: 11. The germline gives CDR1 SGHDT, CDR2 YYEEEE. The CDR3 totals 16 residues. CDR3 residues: CASSHLNRGRSYGYTF. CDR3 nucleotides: TGTGCCAGCAGCCACCTTAACAGGGGGCGCAGCTATGGCTACACCTTC.

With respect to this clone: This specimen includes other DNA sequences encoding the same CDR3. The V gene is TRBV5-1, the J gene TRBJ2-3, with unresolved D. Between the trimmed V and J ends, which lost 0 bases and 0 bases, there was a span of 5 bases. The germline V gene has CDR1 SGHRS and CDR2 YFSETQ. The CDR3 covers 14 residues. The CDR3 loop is CASSLDSSTDTQYF. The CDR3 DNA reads TGCGCCAGCAGCTTGGACAGTAGCACAGATACGCAGTATTTT.

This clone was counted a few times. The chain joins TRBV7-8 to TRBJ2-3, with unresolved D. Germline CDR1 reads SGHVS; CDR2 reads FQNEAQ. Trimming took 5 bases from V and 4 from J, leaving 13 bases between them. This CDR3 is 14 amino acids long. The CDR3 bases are TGTGCCAGCAGCCTCGGGTCAATATCAGATACGCAGTATTTT. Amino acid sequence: CASSLGSISDTQYF.

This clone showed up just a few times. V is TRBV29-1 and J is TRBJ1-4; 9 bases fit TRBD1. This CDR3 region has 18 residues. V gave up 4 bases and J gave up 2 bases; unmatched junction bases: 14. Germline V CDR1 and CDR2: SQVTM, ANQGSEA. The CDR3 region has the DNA TGCAGCGTTGGGTTAAGTCGCGGGACAGGGTTCACTAATGAAAAACTGTTTTTT. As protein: CSVGLSRGTGFTNEKLFF. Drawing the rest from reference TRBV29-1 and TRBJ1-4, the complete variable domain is SAVISQKPSRDICQRGTSLTIQCQVDSQVTMMFWYRQQPGQSLTLIATANQGSEATYESGFVIDKFPISRPNLTFSTLTVSNMSPEDSSIYLCSVGLSRGTGFTNEKLFFGSGTQLSVL.

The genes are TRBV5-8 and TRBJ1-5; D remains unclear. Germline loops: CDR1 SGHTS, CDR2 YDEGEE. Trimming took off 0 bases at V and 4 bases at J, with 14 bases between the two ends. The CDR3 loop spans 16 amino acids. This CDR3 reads CASSLGAPVRNQPQHF. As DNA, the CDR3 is TGTGCCAGCAGCTTGGGGGCACCCGTTAGGAATCAGCCCCAGCATTTT.

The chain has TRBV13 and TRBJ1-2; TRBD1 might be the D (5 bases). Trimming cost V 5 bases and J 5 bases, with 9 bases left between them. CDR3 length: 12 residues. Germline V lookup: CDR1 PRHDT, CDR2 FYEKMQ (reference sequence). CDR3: CASSQGRYGYTF. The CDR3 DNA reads TGTGCCAGCAGCCAGGGAAGGTATGGCTACACCTTC. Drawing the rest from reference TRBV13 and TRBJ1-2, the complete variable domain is AAGVIQSPRHLIKEKRETATLKCYPIPRHDTVYWYQQGPGQDPQFLISFYEKMQSDKGSIPDRFSAQQFSDYHSELNMSSLELGDSALYFCASSQGRYGYTFGSGTRLTVV.

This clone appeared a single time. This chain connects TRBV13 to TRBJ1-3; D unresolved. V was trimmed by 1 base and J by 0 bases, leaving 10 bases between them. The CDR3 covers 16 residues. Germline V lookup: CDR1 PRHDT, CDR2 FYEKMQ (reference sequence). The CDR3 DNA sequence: TGTGCCAGCAGCTTAGAGGGAGGGAGCTCTGGAAACACCATATATTTT. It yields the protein CASSLEGGSSGNTIYF.

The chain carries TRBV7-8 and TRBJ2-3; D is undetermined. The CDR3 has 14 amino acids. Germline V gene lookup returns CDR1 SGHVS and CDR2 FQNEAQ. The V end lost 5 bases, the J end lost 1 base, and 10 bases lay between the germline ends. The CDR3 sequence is CASSLATGTDTQYF. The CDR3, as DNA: TGTGCCAGCAGCCTTGCCACTGGCACAGATACGCAGTATTTT.

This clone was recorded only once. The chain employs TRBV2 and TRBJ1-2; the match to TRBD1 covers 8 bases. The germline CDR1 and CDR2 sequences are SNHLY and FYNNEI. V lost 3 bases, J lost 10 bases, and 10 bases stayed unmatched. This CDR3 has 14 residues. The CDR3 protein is CASSDGRGPDDYTF. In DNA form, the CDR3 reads TGTGCCAGCAGTGATGGCAGGGGGCCGGATGACTACACCTTC. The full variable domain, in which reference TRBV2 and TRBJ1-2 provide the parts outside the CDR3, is EPEVTQTPSHQVTQMGQEVILRCVPISNHLYFYWYRQILGQKVEFLVSFYNNEISEKSEIFDDQFSVERPDGSNFTLKIRSTKLEDSAMYFCASSDGRGPDDYTFGSGTRLTVV.

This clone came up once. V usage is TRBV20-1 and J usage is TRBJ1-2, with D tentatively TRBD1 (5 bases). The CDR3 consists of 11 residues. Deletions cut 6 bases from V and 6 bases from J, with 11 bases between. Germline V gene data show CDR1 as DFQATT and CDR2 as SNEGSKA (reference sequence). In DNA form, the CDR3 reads TGCAGTGCCGGACATGGAGATGGCTACACCTTC. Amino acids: CSAGHGDGYTF.

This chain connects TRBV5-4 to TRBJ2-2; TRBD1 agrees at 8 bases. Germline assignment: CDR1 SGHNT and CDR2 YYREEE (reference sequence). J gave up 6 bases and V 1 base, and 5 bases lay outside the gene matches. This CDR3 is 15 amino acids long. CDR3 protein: CASSLKDRAPGELFF. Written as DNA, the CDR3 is TGTGCCAGCAGCTTGAAGGACAGGGCCCCCGGGGAGCTGTTTTTT.